This T cell receptor (beta chain) stems from a study of T cell repertoires in cytomegalovirus infection. Overall study: In the study, CMV epitopes included recently identified HLA-C-restricted and well-studied HLA-B-restricted ones. Indications came from public TCR beta signatures; they pointed to CMV infection and to a matching HLA type.

TCRdb re-analysed the reads in MiXCR, keeping a single row per CDR3 protein. The sample shows 80,000 or so distinct CDR3 sequences, roughly 39% of them seen only once. For this clonotype: Its antigen is unidentified.

Germline V gene lookup returns CDR1 LGHDT and CDR2 YNNKEL (reference sequence). The CDR3 is 16 amino acids. Trimming removed 0 bases from V and 4 bases from J, with 13 bases in between. The receptor comes from a human donor in good health (CMV status not recorded). Some clones in this sample may be carry-over from other donors' samples. The chain is built from TRBV3-1 and TRBJ2-1; D may be TRBD2 (5 bases). Sequenced here: CD8+ T cells from cultured PBMCs, sampled from culture after CMV antigen stimulation. The DNA for the CDR3 is TGTGCCAGCAGCCAAGATTTCGCGGGTTGGTACAATGAGCAGTTCTTC. Its protein is CASSQDFAGWYNEQFF.